Listed below are T cell receptor beta chains from one sample, sequenced in a study of blood T cell repertoires in COVID-19. Assay used: immunoSEQ multiplex PCR; TCRdb lists only in-frame clones, some missing. The sample holds 250,000 to 300,000 clones, approximately 86% seen once. Sequenced input: peripheral blood. Receptor source: a woman between 65 and 79 years old with COVID-19, enrolled during active disease. CDR3s include the opening cysteine and the closing phenylalanine or tryptophan. The D gene is left open where the match is weak. The size of a clone is reported for some rows only, either as once, few or many, or as a class for expanded clones.

j_call	v_call	clone_size	d_call	cdr3_nt	cdr3_aa
TRBJ2-6	TRBV28	NA	NA	TGTGCCAGCAGTTTCCCCGGGGGGCGGTTAACTGGGGCCAACGTCCTGACTTTC	CASSFPGGRLTGANVLTF
TRBJ2-1	TRBV5-4	NA	TRBD2	TGTGCCAGCAGCTTGGAACTAGCGGAGTACAATGAGCAGTTCTTC	CASSLELAEYNEQFF
TRBJ1-5	TRBV19	NA	NA	TGTGCCAGTAAGGGTCAACAGGGAAGCAATCAGCCCCAGCATTTT	CASKGQQGSNQPQHF
TRBJ1-2	TRBV5-8	NA	TRBD1	TGTGCCAGCAGCTTGGTGGACAGGGGATGGGGCTACACCTTC	CASSLVDRGWGYTF
TRBJ2-3	TRBV9	NA	TRBD2	TGTGCCAGCAGCGTAGGTACTAGCGGGGGTCCAGATACGCAGTATTTT	CASSVGTSGGPDTQYF
TRBJ2-2	TRBV24-1	NA	NA	TGTGCCACCAGTGATTTTAGGGGTAACACCGGGGAGCTGTTTTTT	CATSDFRGNTGELFF
TRBJ2-1	TRBV5-6	once	NA	TGTGCCAGCAGCTTGGCCCGCAGGGGAGGGAATGAGCAGTTCTTC	CASSLARRGGNEQFF
TRBJ2-5	TRBV7-2	NA	TRBD2	TGTGCCAGCAGCCCCAAGGGGACTAGCGGGACTCTAGGAGGGACCCAGTACTTC	CASSPKGTSGTLGGTQYF
TRBJ2-1	TRBV7-9	NA	TRBD2	TGTGCCAGCAGCTTTGCTCGGGGGGGCCTTGGTGAGCAGTTCTTC	CASSFARGGLGEQFF
TRBJ2-7	TRBV6-6	NA	TRBD1	TGTGCCAGCAGTCCCTCCCGGGACAGGGGGCTCTTCTACGAGCAGTACTTC	CASSPSRDRGLFYEQYF
TRBJ2-7	TRBV9	NA	NA	TGTGCCAGCAGCGCAAGGGACATGCCCTACGAGCAGTACTTC	CASSARDMPYEQYF
TRBJ1-4	TRBV27	NA	NA	TGTGCCAGCAGTTTTAGGCAGGGCAGTACCAATGAAAAACTGTTTTTT	CASSFRQGSTNEKLFF